This passage covers 4 T cell receptor beta chains from one sample sequenced in a study of blood T cell repertoires in COVID-19. Sequenced by immunoSEQ multiplex PCR; TCRdb stores in-frame clones only, minus some. Seen here are approximately 170,000 clones, just under 85% observed once, and the top ten hold less than 9%. Sequencing was performed on peripheral blood. These receptors came from a man in his forties who had recovered from COVID-19.

The count of this clone is one. The chain recombines TRBV28 with TRBJ1-4; TRBD1 agrees at 7 bases. The CDR3 is made up of 15 amino acids. CDR1 and CDR2 from the germline V gene are MDHEN and SYDVKM. The ends lost 4 bases at V and 2 bases at J; junction bases unmatched: 4. The CDR3 loop is CASSWMTGTNEKLFF. The CDR3 nucleotides are TGTGCCAGCAGTTGGATGACAGGGACTAATGAAAAACTGTTTTTT.

Note on this clone: Other DNA sequences in this specimen translate into the identical CDR3. The CDR3 spells CASSRGLGDSYEQYF. CDR3 in DNA: TGTGCCAGCAGCCGGGGGCTTGGGGATTCCTACGAGCAGTACTTC. The chain uses TRBV3-1 (or the pseudogene TRBV3-2) and TRBJ2-7, with D perhaps matching TRBD1 (6 bases). CDR1 is LGHDT, CDR2 YNNKEL, per germline (reference sequence). The CDR3 extends over 15 amino acids. V shed 4 bases and J shed 1 base, with 14 bases lying between them.

The J gene is TRBJ1-2, the V gene TRBV19, with 7 bases fitting TRBD1. The germline CDR1 and CDR2 sequences are LNHDA and SQIVND (reference sequence). The CDR3 is made up of 14 amino acids. V was pared by 1 base and J by 7 bases, with 6 bases of the junction left unmatched. The CDR3 region has the DNA TGTGCCAGTAGTATAGCTTGGACAGGTCTTGGCTACACCTTC. Encoded protein: CASSIAWTGLGYTF.

CDR3 residues: CASRPGQGANQPQHF. The CDR3 DNA sequence: TGTGCCAGCAGACCGGGACAGGGGGCGAATCAGCCCCAGCATTTT. The V gene is TRBV2, the J gene TRBJ1-5; 12 nucleotides match TRBD1. Trimming cost V 6 bases and J 4 bases; bases outside gene matches: 4. Germline lookup yields CDR1 SNHLY and CDR2 FYNNEI. This CDR3 is built from 15 residues.